This T cell receptor beta chain was captured by sequencing in a study of blood T cell repertoires in COVID-19. Study context: T cells, B-cell-depleted T cells, or PBMCs supplied cDNA or gDNA.

In the original analysis: Cell counts per sample came from amplifying reference gene primers. Repertoires were generated with immunoSEQ multiplex PCR, while TCRdb's copy carries only in-frame clones and drops some. That table gives V, J and clone size, and the DNA gave D and trimming. Of about 260,000 clones in the sample, about 86% were seen once. In this sample, this clone turned up once. The V end lost 3 bases, the J end lost 1 base, and 4 bases lay between the germline ends. This CDR3 contains 13 residues. The germline gives CDR1 LNHDA, CDR2 SQIVND (reference sequence). The sequenced sample consisted of peripheral blood. The TCR comes from a man between 25 and 39 years old with active or convalescent COVID-19. The chain recombines TRBV19 with TRBJ1-3; no clear D. CDR3 coding DNA: TGTGCCAGTAGTATCAATTCTGGAAACACCATATATTTT. Its protein product is CASSINSGNTIYF.